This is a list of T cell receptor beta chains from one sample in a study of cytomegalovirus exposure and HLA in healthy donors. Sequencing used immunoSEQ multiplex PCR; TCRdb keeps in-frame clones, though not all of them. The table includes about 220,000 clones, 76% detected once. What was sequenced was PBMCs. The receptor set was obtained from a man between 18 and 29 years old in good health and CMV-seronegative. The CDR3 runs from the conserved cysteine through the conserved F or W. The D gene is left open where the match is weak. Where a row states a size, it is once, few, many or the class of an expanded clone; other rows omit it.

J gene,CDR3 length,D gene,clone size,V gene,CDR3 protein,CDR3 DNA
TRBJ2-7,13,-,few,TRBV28,CASMEGPPGGQYF,TGTGCCAGTATGGAGGGACCCCCAGGAGGGCAGTACTTC
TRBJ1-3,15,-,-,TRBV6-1,CASSELPGEGNTIYF,TGTGCCAGCAGTGAGCTTCCCGGAGAGGGAAACACCATATATTTT
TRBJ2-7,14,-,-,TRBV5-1,CASSLYGTQHEQYF,TGCGCCAGCAGCTTGTACGGGACTCAACACGAGCAGTACTTC
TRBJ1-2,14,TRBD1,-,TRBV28,CASRTGDTSEGYTF,TGTGCCAGCAGGACAGGGGATACGAGTGAGGGCTACACCTTC
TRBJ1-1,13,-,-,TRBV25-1,CASSESRLHEAFF,TGTGCCAGCAGTGAATCGAGGCTTCACGAAGCTTTCTTT
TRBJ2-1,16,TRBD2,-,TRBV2,CASSGTSGILSNEQFF,TGTGCCAGCAGTGGGACTAGCGGGATACTTAGCAATGAGCAGTTCTTC
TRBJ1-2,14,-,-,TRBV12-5,CASGLVRVGGGYTF,TGTGCTAGTGGTTTGGTACGAGTCGGAGGGGGCTACACCTTC
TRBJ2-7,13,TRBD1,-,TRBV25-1,CASSAGTGYEQYF,TGTGCCAGCAGTGCCGGGACAGGCTACGAGCAGTACTTC
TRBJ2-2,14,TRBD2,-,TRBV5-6,CASSSGLAGGELFF,TGTGCCAGCAGCTCGGGACTAGCGGGAGGGGAGCTGTTTTTT
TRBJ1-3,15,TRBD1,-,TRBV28,CASGPDRGRRNTIYF,TGTGCCAGCGGCCCGGACAGGGGGCGGAGAAACACCATATATTTT
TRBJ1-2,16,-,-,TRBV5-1,CASRYKAGGIDSGYTF,TGCGCCAGCAGGTATAAGGCGGGGGGAATTGACAGTGGCTACACCTTC
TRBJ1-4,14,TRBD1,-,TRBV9,CASSTGDSGEKLFF,TGTGCCAGCTCCACCGGGGACAGTGGAGAAAAACTGTTTTTT
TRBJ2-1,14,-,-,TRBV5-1,CASSLATEYNEQFF,TGCGCCAGCAGCTTGGCGACAGAGTACAATGAGCAGTTCTTC
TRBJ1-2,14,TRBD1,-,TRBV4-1,CASSQARQGQGYTF,TGCGCCAGCAGCCAAGCGAGACAGGGTCAGGGCTACACCTTC
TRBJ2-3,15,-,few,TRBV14,CASSLEGLGADTQYF,TGTGCCAGCAGCCTAGAGGGATTAGGGGCAGATACGCAGTATTTT
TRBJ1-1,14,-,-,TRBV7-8,CASSLVGGGTEAFF,TGTGCCAGCAGCTTAGTGGGAGGTGGAACTGAAGCTTTCTTT
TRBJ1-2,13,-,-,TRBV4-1,CASSEDGDYGYTF,TGCGCCAGCAGCGAAGACGGAGACTATGGCTACACCTTC
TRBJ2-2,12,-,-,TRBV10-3,CAISEGGGELFF,TGTGCCATCAGCGAAGGGGGCGGGGAGCTGTTTTTT
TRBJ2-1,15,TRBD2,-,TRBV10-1,CASSSGLAGKYEQFF,TGCGCCAGCAGCTCCGGACTAGCGGGAAAGTATGAGCAGTTCTTC
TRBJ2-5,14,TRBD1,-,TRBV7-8,CASSWGTAQETQYF,TGTGCCAGCAGCTGGGGGACAGCCCAAGAGACCCAGTACTTC
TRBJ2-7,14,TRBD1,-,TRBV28,CASSLFTTGVEQYF,TGTGCCAGCAGTTTATTCACAACAGGGGTAGAGCAGTACTTC
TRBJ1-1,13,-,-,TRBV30,CAWSYRTDTEAFF,TGTGCCTGGAGCTACAGAACGGACACTGAAGCTTTCTTT
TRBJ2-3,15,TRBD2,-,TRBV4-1,CASSPLAGIADTQYF,TGCGCCAGCAGCCCCCTAGCGGGTATCGCAGATACGCAGTATTTT
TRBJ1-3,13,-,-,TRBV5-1,CASSQGSGNTIYF,TGCGCCAGCAGCCAGGGCTCTGGAAACACCATATATTTT
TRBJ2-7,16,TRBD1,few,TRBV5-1,CASSLGPGTGFYEQYF,TGCGCCAGCAGCCTAGGCCCCGGGACAGGTTTCTACGAGCAGTACTTC
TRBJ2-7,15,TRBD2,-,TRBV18,CASSPSSGTFYEQYF,TGTGCCAGCTCACCATCTAGCGGAACATTCTACGAGCAGTACTTC
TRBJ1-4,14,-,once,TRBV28,CASSFHQLNEKLFF,TGTGCCAGCAGCTTCCATCAACTCAATGAAAAACTGTTTTTT
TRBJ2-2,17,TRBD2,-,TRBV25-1,CASSEFSGTSNTGELFF,TGTGCCAGCAGTGAATTTAGCGGGACATCGAACACCGGGGAGCTGTTTTTT
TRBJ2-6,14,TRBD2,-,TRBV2,CASTGGAGANVLTF,TGTGCCAGCACGGGGGGGGCAGGGGCCAACGTCCTGACTTTC
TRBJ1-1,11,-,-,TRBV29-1,CSVEVTAEAFF,TGCAGCGTTGAAGTGACAGCTGAAGCTTTCTTT
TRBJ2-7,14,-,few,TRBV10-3,CAIMATTQSGEQYF,TGTGCCATCATGGCCACCACACAGTCGGGAGAGCAGTACTTC
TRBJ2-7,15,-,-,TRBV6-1,CASSEVEGGTYEQYF,TGTGCCAGCAGTGAAGTCGAGGGGGGGACCTACGAGCAGTACTTC
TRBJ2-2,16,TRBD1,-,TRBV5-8,CAVPYTGQGYTGELFF,TGTGCCGTACCTTATACGGGACAGGGGTACACCGGGGAGCTGTTTTTT
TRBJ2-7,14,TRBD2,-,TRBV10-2,CASSDKRESNEQYF,TGCGCCAGCAGTGACAAGCGGGAGTCCAACGAGCAGTACTTC
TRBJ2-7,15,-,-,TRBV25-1,CASSERGSRTYEQYF,TGTGCCAGCAGTGAACGGGGATCGAGAACCTACGAGCAGTACTTC
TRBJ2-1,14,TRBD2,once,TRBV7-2,CASSLGLAFNEQFF,TGTGCCAGCAGCTTAGGACTAGCATTTAATGAGCAGTTCTTC
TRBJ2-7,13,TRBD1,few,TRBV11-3,CASSLRQGNEQYF,TGTGCCAGCAGCTTAAGACAGGGAAACGAGCAGTACTTC
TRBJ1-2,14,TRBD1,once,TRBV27,CASSVGQAAYGYTF,TGTGCCAGCAGTGTCGGACAGGCCGCCTATGGCTACACCTTC
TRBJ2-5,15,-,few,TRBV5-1,CASGLETGLGETQYF,TGCGCCAGCGGGTTAGAGACAGGCTTGGGAGAGACCCAGTACTTC
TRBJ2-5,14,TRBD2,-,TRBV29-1,CSVPRGGGRETQYF,TGCAGCGTTCCTCGGGGGGGAGGGAGGGAGACCCAGTACTTC
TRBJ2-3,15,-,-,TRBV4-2,CASSQSAVSTDTQYF,TGTGCCAGCAGCCAGTCGGCGGTTAGCACAGATACGCAGTATTTT
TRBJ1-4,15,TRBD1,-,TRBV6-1,CASSPRGHASEKLFF,TGTGCCAGCAGCCCCAGGGGGCACGCATCAGAAAAACTGTTTTTT
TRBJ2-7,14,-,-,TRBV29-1,CSVEHSSLSGEQYF,TGCAGCGTTGAGCACAGCTCGTTGTCTGGCGAGCAGTACTTC
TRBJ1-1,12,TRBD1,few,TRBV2,CASRRQGPEAFF,TGTGCCAGCAGAAGACAGGGACCTGAAGCTTTCTTT
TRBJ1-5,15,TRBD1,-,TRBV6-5,CASSIQGGSNQPQHF,TGTGCCAGCAGCATACAGGGGGGGAGCAATCAGCCCCAGCATTTT
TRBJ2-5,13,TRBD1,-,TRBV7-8,CASSLGQGETQYF,TGTGCCAGCAGCCTAGGACAGGGAGAGACCCAGTACTTC